The clone carrying this TCR beta chain has ten or more counts. Its antigen is undetermined. CDR3 size: 15 residues. V lost 1 base to trimming and J lost 0 bases; unmatched junction nucleotides: 0. Germline V lookup: CDR1 LGHDT, CDR2 YNNKEL (reference sequence). For TCRbeta, the library was prepared with unique molecular identifiers. TCRdb passed the PCR reads through MiXCR, listing each CDR3 protein once. Seen here are 55,000 to 85,000 distinct CDR3 sequences, roughly 10% observed once, and the top ten hold 13%. These data originate in a study of T-cell reconstitution after alpha-beta-depleted transplantation in children. Whole-study findings and limits: Expanded graft clones numbering several hundred reportedly gave rise to alpha-beta T cells about two months after transplant. T-cell numbers and diversity one year post-transplant derived largely from freshly generated T cells. TCRbeta diversity was high at day 60 in some patients (a result of surviving recipient T cells and thymic progenitors).

The sample consisted of PBMCs, taken before TCRalphabeta/CD19-depleted stem cell transplant. The TCR was taken from a boy aged 10-17 years with acute myeloid leukemia, due to receive a stem cell transplant. The chain is built from TRBV3-1 and TRBJ2-7; 10 bases fit TRBD2. The CDR3 loop is CASSQGTSGSYEQYF. DNA of the CDR3: TGTGCCAGCAGCCAAGGGACTAGCGGCTCCTACGAGCAGTACTTC.